The TCR beta chain described here comes from a study of graft-versus-host responses after intestinal transplantation. Study details: Multivisceral, liver-intestinal, or isolated intestinal transplants were given to recipients. Overall study results and limits: GvH clonotypes were identified within recipient marrow, with a subset emerging first in ileum or blood.

Germline V gene sequence: CDR1 MNHEY, CDR2 SVGAGI. The CDR3 is 15 amino acids. V trimming: 7 bases; J trimming: 8 bases; junction bases outside the gene matches: 8. Concerning this clone: Its specificity is not known.

Method: immunoSEQ multiplex PCR; TCRdb's copy keeps in-frame clones and lacks some. Of around 23,000 clones listed, approximately 83% were seen once; the top ten hold about 0.89%. Sample: PBMCs, taken around 460 days after intestinal transplant. The V call is TRBV6-5, the J call TRBJ2-1; 13 bases map to TRBD2. The TCR originated in a human patient who received an intestinal transplant, so some T cells may come from the graft donor. CDR3 in amino acids: CASIIGLAGADEQFF. The CDR3 bases are TGTGCCAGCATCATAGGACTAGCGGGAGCGGATGAGCAGTTCTTC.